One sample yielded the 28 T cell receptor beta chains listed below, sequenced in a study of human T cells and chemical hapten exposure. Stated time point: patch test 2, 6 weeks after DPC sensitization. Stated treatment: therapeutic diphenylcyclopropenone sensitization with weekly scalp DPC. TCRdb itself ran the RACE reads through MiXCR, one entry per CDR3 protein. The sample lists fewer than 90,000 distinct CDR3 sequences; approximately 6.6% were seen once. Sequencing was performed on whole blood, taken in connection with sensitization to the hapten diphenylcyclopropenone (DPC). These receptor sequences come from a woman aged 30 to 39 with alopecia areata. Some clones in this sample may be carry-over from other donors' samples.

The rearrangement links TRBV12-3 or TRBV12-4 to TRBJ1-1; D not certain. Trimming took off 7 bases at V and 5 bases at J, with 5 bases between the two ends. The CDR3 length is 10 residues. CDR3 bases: TGTGCCAGCACTGATACTGAAGCTTTCTTT. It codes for CASTDTEAFF.

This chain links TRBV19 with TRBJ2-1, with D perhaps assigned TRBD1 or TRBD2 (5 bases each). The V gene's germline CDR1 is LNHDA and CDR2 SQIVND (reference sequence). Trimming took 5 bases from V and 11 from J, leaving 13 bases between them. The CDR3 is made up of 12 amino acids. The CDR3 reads CASSVPGPQQFF. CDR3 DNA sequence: TGTGCCAGTAGTGTCCCGGGACCGCAGCAGTTCTTC. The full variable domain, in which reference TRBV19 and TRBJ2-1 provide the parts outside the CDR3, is DGGITQSPKYLFRKEGQNVTLSCEQNLNHDAMYWYRQDPGQGLRLIYYSQIVNDFQKGDIAEGYSVSREKKESFPLTVTSAQKNPTAFYLCASSVPGPQQFFGPGTRLTVL.

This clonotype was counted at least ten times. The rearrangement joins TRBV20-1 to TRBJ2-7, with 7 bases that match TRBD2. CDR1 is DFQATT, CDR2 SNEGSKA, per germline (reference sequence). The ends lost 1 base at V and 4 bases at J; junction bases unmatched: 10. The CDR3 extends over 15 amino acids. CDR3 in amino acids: CSARGLTSFVYEQYF. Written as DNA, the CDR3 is TGCAGTGCTAGAGGCCTGACTAGCTTCGTGTACGAGCAGTACTTC.

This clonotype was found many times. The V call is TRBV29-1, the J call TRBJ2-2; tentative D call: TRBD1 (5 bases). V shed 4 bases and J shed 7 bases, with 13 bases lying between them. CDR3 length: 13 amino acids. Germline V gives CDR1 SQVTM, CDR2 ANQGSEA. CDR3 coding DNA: TGCAGCGTTGGGGGCAGGGCGGTCGGGGAGCTGTTTTTT. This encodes CSVGGRAVGELFF.

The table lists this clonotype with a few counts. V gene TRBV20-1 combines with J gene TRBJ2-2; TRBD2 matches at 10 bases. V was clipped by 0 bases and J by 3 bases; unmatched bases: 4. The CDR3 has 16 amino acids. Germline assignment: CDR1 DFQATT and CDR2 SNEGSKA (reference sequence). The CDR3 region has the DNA TGCAGTGCTAGAGATATCCTAGCGGGGGACACCGGGGAGCTGTTTTTT. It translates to CSARDILAGDTGELFF.

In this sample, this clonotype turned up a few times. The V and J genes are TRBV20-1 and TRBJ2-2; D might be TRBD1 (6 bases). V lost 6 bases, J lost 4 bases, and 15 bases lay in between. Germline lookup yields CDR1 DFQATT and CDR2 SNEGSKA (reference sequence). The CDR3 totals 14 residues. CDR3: CSALQGSGTGELFF. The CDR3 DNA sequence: TGCAGTGCGCTACAGGGTTCAGGCACCGGGGAGCTGTTTTTT.

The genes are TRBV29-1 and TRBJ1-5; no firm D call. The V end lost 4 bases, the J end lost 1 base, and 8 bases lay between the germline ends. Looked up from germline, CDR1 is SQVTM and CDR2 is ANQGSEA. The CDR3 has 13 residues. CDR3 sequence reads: CSVASGSNQPQHF. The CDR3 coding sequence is TGCAGCGTTGCGTCGGGAAGCAATCAGCCCCAGCATTTT. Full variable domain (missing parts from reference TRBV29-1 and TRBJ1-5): SAVISQKPSRDICQRGTSLTIQCQVDSQVTMMFWYRQQPGQSLTLIATANQGSEATYESGFVIDKFPISRPNLTFSTLTVSNMSPEDSSIYLCSVASGSNQPQHFGDGTRLSIL.

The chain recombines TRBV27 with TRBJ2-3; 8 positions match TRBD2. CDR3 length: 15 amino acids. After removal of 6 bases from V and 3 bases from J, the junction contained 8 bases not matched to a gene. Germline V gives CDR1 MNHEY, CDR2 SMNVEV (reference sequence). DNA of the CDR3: TGTGCCAGCAGCCGACGACTAGCGCCGACAGATACGCAGTATTTT. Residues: CASSRRLAPTDTQYF.

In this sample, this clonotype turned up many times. In DNA, the CDR3 is TGTGCCAGCAGCCGAGAATGGACTGAAGCTTTCTTT. Translated, it gives CASSREWTEAFF. The genes are TRBV14 and TRBJ1-1; D remains ambiguous. Trimming left V 4 bases short and J 5 bases short, with 8 bases between. CDR1 is SGHDN, CDR2 FVKESK, per germline. The CDR3 spans 12 residues.

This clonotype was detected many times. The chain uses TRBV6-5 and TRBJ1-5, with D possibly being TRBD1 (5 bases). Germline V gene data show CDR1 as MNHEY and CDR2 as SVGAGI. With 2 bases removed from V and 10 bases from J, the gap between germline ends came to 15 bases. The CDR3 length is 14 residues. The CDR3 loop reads CASSYGAGRSPQHF. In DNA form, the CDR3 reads TGTGCCAGCAGTTACGGGGCAGGGAGATCACCCCAGCATTTT.

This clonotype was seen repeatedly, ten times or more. The CDR3 loop reads CASSLAARRYNSPLHF. CDR3 sequence (DNA): TGTGCCAGCAGTCTCGCGGCTAGGAGGTATAATTCACCCCTCCACTTT. V usage is TRBV12-3 or TRBV12-4 and J usage is TRBJ1-6, with D hard to call. Trimming pared 5 bases from V and 4 bases from J, leaving 15 bases between. This CDR3 is 16 amino acids long.

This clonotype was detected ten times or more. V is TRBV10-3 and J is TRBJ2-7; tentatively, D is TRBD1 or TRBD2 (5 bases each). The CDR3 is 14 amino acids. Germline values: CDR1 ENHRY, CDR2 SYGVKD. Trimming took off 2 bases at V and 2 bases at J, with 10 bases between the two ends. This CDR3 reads CAISEGQGPYEQYF. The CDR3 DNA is TGTGCCATCAGTGAGGGGCAGGGACCCTACGAGCAGTACTTC.

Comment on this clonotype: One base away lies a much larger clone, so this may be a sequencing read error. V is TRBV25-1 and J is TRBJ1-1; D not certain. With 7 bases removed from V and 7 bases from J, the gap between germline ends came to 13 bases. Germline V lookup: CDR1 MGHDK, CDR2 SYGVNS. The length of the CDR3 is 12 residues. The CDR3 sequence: CASKEGGIEAFF. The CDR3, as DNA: TGTGCCAGCAAGGAGGGAGGCATTGAAGCTTTCTTT.

In DNA, the CDR3 is TGTGCCAGCAGTAATCGCGCTGAAGCTTTCTTT. Translated, it gives CASSNRAEAFF. This chain links TRBV6-2 or TRBV6-3 with TRBJ1-1; D unresolved. The CDR3 is made up of 11 amino acids. V lost 5 bases and J lost 6, with 7 bases in between. The germline gives CDR1 MNHEY, CDR2 SVGEGT.

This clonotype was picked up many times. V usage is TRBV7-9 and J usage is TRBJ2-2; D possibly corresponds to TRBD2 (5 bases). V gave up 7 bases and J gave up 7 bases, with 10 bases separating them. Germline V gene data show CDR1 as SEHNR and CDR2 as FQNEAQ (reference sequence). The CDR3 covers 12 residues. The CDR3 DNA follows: TGTGCCAGCATCCCGGCGGGCGGGGAGCTGTTTTTT. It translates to CASIPAGGELFF. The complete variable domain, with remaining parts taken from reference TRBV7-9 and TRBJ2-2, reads DTGVSQNPRHKITKRGQNVTFRCDPISEHNRLYWYRQTLGQGPEFLTYFQNEAQLEKSRLLSDRFSAERPKGSFSTLEIQRTEQGDSAMYLCASIPAGGELFFGEGSRLTVL.

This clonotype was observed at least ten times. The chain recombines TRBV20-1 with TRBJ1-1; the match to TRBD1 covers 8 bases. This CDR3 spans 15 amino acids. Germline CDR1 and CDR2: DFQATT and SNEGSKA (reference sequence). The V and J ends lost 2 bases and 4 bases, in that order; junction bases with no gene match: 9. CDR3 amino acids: CSARTLGQGGTEAFF. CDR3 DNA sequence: TGCAGTGCTAGAACACTCGGACAGGGCGGCACTGAAGCTTTCTTT.

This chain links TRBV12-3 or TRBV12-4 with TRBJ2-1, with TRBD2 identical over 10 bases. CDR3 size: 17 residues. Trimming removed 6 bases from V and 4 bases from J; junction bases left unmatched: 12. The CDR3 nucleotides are TGTGCCAGCAGCTATAGACCCCGGACTAGCGGATACAATGAGCAGTTCTTC. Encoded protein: CASSYRPRTSGYNEQFF.

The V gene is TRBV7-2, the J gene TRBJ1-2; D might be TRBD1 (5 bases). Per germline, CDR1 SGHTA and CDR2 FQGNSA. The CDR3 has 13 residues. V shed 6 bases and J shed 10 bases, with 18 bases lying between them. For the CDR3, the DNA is TGTGCCAGCAGTCCAGATGGGGGAAGACCCTACACCTTC. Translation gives CASSPDGGRPYTF.

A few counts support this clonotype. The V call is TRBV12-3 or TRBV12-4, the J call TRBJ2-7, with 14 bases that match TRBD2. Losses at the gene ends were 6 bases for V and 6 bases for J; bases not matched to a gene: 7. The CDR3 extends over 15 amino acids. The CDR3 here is CASSPRTSGGPEQYF. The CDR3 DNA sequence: TGTGCCAGCAGCCCCCGGACTAGCGGGGGGCCCGAGCAGTACTTC.

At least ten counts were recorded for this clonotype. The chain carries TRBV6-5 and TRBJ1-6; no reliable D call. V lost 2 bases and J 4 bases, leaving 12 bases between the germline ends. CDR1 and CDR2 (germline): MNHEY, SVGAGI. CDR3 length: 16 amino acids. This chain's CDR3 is CASSYKRAPYNSPLHF. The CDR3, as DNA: TGTGCCAGCAGTTACAAGAGGGCGCCATATAATTCACCCCTCCACTTT.

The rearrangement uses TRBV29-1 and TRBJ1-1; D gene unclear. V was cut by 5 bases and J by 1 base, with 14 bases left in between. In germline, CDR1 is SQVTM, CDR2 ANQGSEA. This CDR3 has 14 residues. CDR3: CSVQNRIANTEAFF. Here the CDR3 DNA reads TGCAGCGTTCAGAACCGTATCGCGAACACTGAAGCTTTCTTT.

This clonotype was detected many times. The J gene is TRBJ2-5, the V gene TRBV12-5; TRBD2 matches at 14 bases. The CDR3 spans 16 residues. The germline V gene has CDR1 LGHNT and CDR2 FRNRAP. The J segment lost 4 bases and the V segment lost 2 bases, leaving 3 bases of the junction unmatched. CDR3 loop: CASGLTGLAGGETQYF. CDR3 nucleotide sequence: TGTGCTAGTGGTTTGACCGGACTAGCGGGGGGAGAGACCCAGTACTTC.

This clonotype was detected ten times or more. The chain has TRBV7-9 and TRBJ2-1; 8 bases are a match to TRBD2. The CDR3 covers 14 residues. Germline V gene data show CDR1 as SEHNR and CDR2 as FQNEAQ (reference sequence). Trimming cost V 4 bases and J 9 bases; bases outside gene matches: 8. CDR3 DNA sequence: TGTGCCAGCAGCTCCCACCGGGCGGGGGGTGAGCAGTTCTTC. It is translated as CASSSHRAGGEQFF.

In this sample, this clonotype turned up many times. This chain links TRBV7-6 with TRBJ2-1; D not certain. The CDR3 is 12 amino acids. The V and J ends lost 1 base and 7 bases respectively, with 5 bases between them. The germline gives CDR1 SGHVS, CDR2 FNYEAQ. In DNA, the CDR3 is TGTGCCAGCAGCTTAGACCCTAATGAGCAGTTCTTC. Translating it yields CASSLDPNEQFF.

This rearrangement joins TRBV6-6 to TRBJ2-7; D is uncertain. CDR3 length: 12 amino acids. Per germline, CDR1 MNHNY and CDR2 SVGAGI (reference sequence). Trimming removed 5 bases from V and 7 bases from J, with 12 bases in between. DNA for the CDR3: TGTGCCAGCAGTCCCGGCCTTATGGAGCAGTACTTC. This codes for CASSPGLMEQYF.

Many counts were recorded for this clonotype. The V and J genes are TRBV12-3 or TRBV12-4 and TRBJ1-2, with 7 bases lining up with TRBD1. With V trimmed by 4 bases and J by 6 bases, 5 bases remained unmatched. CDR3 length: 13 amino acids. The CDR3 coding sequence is TGTGCCAGCAGTTGGGACAGCCTGGATGGCTACACCTTC. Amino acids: CASSWDSLDGYTF.

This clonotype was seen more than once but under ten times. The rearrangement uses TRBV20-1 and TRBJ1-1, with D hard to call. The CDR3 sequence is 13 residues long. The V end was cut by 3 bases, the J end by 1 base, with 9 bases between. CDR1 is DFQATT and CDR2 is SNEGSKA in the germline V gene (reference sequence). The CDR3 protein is CSASTSANTEAFF. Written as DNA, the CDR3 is TGCAGTGCTAGTACGTCAGCGAACACTGAAGCTTTCTTT.

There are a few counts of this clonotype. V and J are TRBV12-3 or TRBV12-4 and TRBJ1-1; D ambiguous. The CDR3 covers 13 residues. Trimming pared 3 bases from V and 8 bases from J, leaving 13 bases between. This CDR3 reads CASSLMGRLEAFF. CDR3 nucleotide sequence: TGTGCCAGCAGTTTGATGGGTCGGCTAGAAGCTTTCTTT.